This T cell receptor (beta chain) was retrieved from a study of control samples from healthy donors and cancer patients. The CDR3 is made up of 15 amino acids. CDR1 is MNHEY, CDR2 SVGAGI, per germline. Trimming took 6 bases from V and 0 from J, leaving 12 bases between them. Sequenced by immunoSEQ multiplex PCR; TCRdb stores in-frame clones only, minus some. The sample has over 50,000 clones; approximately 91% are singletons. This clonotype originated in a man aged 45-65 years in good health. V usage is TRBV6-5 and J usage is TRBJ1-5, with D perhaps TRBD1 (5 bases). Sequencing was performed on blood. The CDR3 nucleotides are TGTGCCAGCAGCCTGTGGGGGGATAGCAATCAGCCCCAGCATTTT. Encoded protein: CASSLWGDSNQPQHF.